The T cell receptor beta chain described here comes from a study of blood T cell repertoires in COVID-19. The wider study: Collection of acute and convalescent COVID-19 samples took place in the United States, Italy and Spain. T cells, B-cell-depleted T cells, or PBMCs provided the cDNA or gDNA that served as material.

The repertoire was sequenced with immunoSEQ multiplex PCR; TCRdb's copy has only in-frame clones and lacks some. The sample lists some 130,000 clones; 84% were seen once. Germline CDR1 is MRHNA and CDR2 is SNTAGT. V was shortened by 3 bases and J by 1 base, with 6 bases between the two germline ends. The CDR3 totals 13 residues. The sequence came from a man aged 60-69 years with acute or convalescent COVID-19. The rearrangement joins TRBV6-4 to TRBJ1-1; maybe TRBD1 (5 bases). The sequencing sample was made of peripheral blood. DNA of the CDR3: TGTGCCAGCAGTGAGCAGGGGAACACTGAAGCTTTCTTT. As protein: CASSEQGNTEAFF.